Listed below are T cell receptor beta chains from one sample, sequenced in a study of blood T cell repertoires in COVID-19. Produced via immunoSEQ multiplex PCR; TCRdb's table is partial and in-frame only. The repertoire holds about 180,000 clones, with 86% as singletons. The sequencing input was PBMCs or T cells enriched from blood (not recorded which). The receptor source for this set is a woman in her 30s who had recovered from COVID-19. Both conserved end residues are part of each CDR3. Fields, in order: D gene, J gene, V gene, clone size, CDR3 protein, CDR3 DNA. The D gene is left open where the match is weak. A row's size may be missing; if present it is once, few, many or a size class.

D gene: TRBD1
J gene: TRBJ2-5
V gene: TRBV18
clone size: NA
CDR3 protein: CASSPQQGAYQETQYF
CDR3 DNA: TGTGCCAGCTCACCACAACAGGGGGCCTACCAAGAGACCCAGTACTTC

D gene: NA
J gene: TRBJ2-7
V gene: TRBV5-1
clone size: NA
CDR3 protein: CASSLAGETGTYEQYF
CDR3 DNA: TGCGCCAGCAGCTTGGCCGGCGAGACCGGGACCTACGAGCAGTACTTC

D gene: TRBD1
J gene: TRBJ1-2
V gene: TRBV30
clone size: NA
CDR3 protein: CAWSAGTGDGYTF
CDR3 DNA: TGTGCCTGGAGTGCCGGGACAGGGGATGGCTACACCTTC

D gene: TRBD2
J gene: TRBJ2-3
V gene: TRBV7-3
clone size: NA
CDR3 protein: CASSLRGGSQTSRPDTQYF
CDR3 DNA: TGTGCCAGCAGCTTAAGGGGAGGATCCCAGACTAGCCGCCCAGATACGCAGTATTTT

D gene: TRBD2
J gene: TRBJ2-4
V gene: TRBV7-9
clone size: NA
CDR3 protein: CASSWEGGRNIQYF
CDR3 DNA: TGTGCCAGCAGTTGGGAGGGTGGGCGGAACATTCAGTACTTC

D gene: NA
J gene: TRBJ2-1
V gene: TRBV28
clone size: NA
CDR3 protein: CASSLRDKSYNEQFF
CDR3 DNA: TGTGCCAGCAGTTTAAGGGACAAATCCTACAATGAGCAGTTCTTC

D gene: NA
J gene: TRBJ1-3
V gene: TRBV28
clone size: NA
CDR3 protein: CASKQGNSGNTIYF
CDR3 DNA: TGTGCCAGTAAGCAGGGAAACTCTGGAAACACCATATATTTT

D gene: NA
J gene: TRBJ2-2
V gene: TRBV19
clone size: few
CDR3 protein: CASSVPGDPGELFF
CDR3 DNA: TGTGCCAGTAGTGTGCCAGGGGACCCCGGGGAGCTGTTTTTT

D gene: TRBD1
J gene: TRBJ2-1
V gene: TRBV5-1
clone size: NA
CDR3 protein: CASSGGQSYNEQFF
CDR3 DNA: TGCGCCAGCAGCGGGGGACAGTCCTACAATGAGCAGTTCTTC

D gene: NA
J gene: TRBJ2-1
V gene: TRBV7-2
clone size: NA
CDR3 protein: CASSLDASNDEQFF
CDR3 DNA: TGTGCCAGCAGCTTAGACGCTAGCAACGATGAGCAGTTCTTC

D gene: TRBD2
J gene: TRBJ2-7
V gene: TRBV5-1
clone size: NA
CDR3 protein: CASWGTSGRGHGYEQYF
CDR3 DNA: TGCGCCAGCTGGGGGACTAGCGGGAGGGGGCATGGATACGAGCAGTACTTC

D gene: TRBD2
J gene: TRBJ2-7
V gene: TRBV27
clone size: NA
CDR3 protein: CASSFRPGTSGISYEQYF
CDR3 DNA: TGTGCCAGCAGTTTTAGACCCGGGACTAGCGGGATATCCTACGAGCAGTACTTC

D gene: NA
J gene: TRBJ2-2
V gene: TRBV9
clone size: NA
CDR3 protein: CASSVEMGGTGELFF
CDR3 DNA: TGTGCCAGCAGCGTAGAAATGGGGGGCACCGGGGAGCTGTTTTTT

D gene: NA
J gene: TRBJ1-2
V gene: TRBV7-2
clone size: NA
CDR3 protein: CASSLGADPNYGYTF
CDR3 DNA: TGTGCCAGCAGCTTAGGGGCAGACCCTAACTATGGCTACACCTTC

D gene: NA
J gene: TRBJ1-2
V gene: TRBV20-1
clone size: once
CDR3 protein: CSARDFAAPTF
CDR3 DNA: TGCAGTGCTAGAGATTTCGCGGCACCCACCTTC

D gene: NA
J gene: TRBJ2-1
V gene: TRBV27
clone size: NA
CDR3 protein: CASSPIGLASYNEQFF
CDR3 DNA: TGTGCCAGCAGTCCTATCGGGCTAGCATCCTACAATGAGCAGTTCTTC

D gene: NA
J gene: TRBJ2-2
V gene: TRBV4-2
clone size: NA
CDR3 protein: CASSQGLGGGDPGELFF
CDR3 DNA: TGTGCCAGCAGCCAAGGTTTGGGCGGAGGTGATCCCGGGGAGCTGTTTTTT

D gene: NA
J gene: TRBJ2-7
V gene: TRBV11-2
clone size: few
CDR3 protein: CASSLAWSYEQYF
CDR3 DNA: TGTGCCAGCAGCTTAGCTTGGAGTTACGAGCAGTACTTC

D gene: TRBD1
J gene: TRBJ1-4
V gene: TRBV9
clone size: NA
CDR3 protein: CASSVGTGYNEKLFF
CDR3 DNA: TGTGCCAGCAGCGTAGGGACAGGTTATAATGAAAAACTGTTTTTT

D gene: NA
J gene: TRBJ1-2
V gene: TRBV19
clone size: once
CDR3 protein: CASIQWTGSGGYTF
CDR3 DNA: TGTGCCAGTATCCAGTGGACGGGGTCTGGTGGCTACACCTTC

D gene: TRBD1
J gene: TRBJ1-2
V gene: TRBV28
clone size: NA
CDR3 protein: CASSPGTELRGYTF
CDR3 DNA: TGTGCCAGCAGCCCCGGGACAGAATTGCGTGGCTACACCTTC

D gene: NA
J gene: TRBJ1-2
V gene: TRBV24-1
clone size: once
CDR3 protein: CATSQGYGYTF
CDR3 DNA: TGTGCCACCAGTCAGGGTTATGGCTACACCTTC

D gene: NA
J gene: TRBJ1-5
V gene: TRBV6-5
clone size: NA
CDR3 protein: CASSWDGRSPQHF
CDR3 DNA: TGTGCCAGCAGTTGGGACGGGAGGTCGCCCCAGCATTTT

D gene: NA
J gene: TRBJ2-3
V gene: TRBV18
clone size: NA
CDR3 protein: CASSPGASDTQYF
CDR3 DNA: TGTGCCAGCTCACCGGGGGCAAGTGATACGCAGTATTTT

D gene: NA
J gene: TRBJ2-4
V gene: TRBV20-1
clone size: NA
CDR3 protein: CSASVILAKNIQYF
CDR3 DNA: TGCAGTGCTAGTGTTATCCTAGCCAAAAACATTCAGTACTTC

D gene: NA
J gene: TRBJ1-5
V gene: TRBV6-2/TRBV6-3
clone size: NA
CDR3 protein: CASSDGQTLYSNQPQHF
CDR3 DNA: TGTGCCAGCAGTGACGGACAGACGCTATATAGCAATCAGCCCCAGCATTTT

D gene: TRBD2
J gene: TRBJ2-3
V gene: TRBV6-5
clone size: NA
CDR3 protein: CASTIAGGADTQYF
CDR3 DNA: TGTGCCTCCACTATAGCGGGAGGAGCCGATACGCAGTATTTT

D gene: TRBD1
J gene: TRBJ2-1
V gene: TRBV6-6
clone size: NA
CDR3 protein: CASAGDRDGEQFF
CDR3 DNA: TGTGCCAGCGCCGGAGACAGGGATGGTGAGCAGTTCTTC

D gene: NA
J gene: TRBJ2-3
V gene: TRBV28
clone size: once
CDR3 protein: CASSLVAFTDTQYF
CDR3 DNA: TGTGCCAGCAGTTTAGTCGCGTTCACAGATACGCAGTATTTT

D gene: NA
J gene: TRBJ1-1
V gene: TRBV27
clone size: NA
CDR3 protein: CASSLRTTRNTEAFF
CDR3 DNA: TGTGCCAGCAGTTTAAGAACGACTAGAAACACTGAAGCTTTCTTT

D gene: TRBD1
J gene: TRBJ1-1
V gene: TRBV6-5
clone size: once
CDR3 protein: CASSYGDRGNTEAFF
CDR3 DNA: TGTGCCAGCAGTTACGGGGACAGGGGGAACACTGAAGCTTTCTTT

D gene: NA
J gene: TRBJ2-1
V gene: TRBV7-9
clone size: once
CDR3 protein: CASSIKNGGTEQFF
CDR3 DNA: TGTGCCAGCAGCATCAAGAACGGGGGTACTGAGCAGTTCTTC

D gene: NA
J gene: TRBJ1-2
V gene: TRBV6-4
clone size: NA
CDR3 protein: CASSPGQNNYGYTF
CDR3 DNA: TGTGCCAGCAGCCCGGGACAAAATAACTATGGCTACACCTTC

D gene: NA
J gene: TRBJ2-7
V gene: TRBV28
clone size: NA
CDR3 protein: CASSLLRLNSYEQYF
CDR3 DNA: TGTGCCAGCAGTTTATTGCGGCTGAACTCCTACGAGCAGTACTTC

D gene: NA
J gene: TRBJ2-2
V gene: TRBV9
clone size: few
CDR3 protein: CASSARRDASGELFF
CDR3 DNA: TGTGCCAGCAGCGCCAGGAGGGACGCATCCGGGGAGCTGTTTTTT

D gene: TRBD1
J gene: TRBJ2-3
V gene: TRBV11-2
clone size: once
CDR3 protein: CASSAGQGITDTQYF
CDR3 DNA: TGTGCCAGCAGCGCGGGACAGGGAATCACAGATACGCAGTATTTT

D gene: NA
J gene: TRBJ2-5
V gene: TRBV27
clone size: NA
CDR3 protein: CASSLSLLGATQYF
CDR3 DNA: TGTGCCAGCAGTTTATCTTTGTTAGGGGCAACCCAGTACTTC

D gene: NA
J gene: TRBJ1-2
V gene: TRBV4-2
clone size: few
CDR3 protein: CASSQDFQTNYGYTF
CDR3 DNA: TGTGCCAGCAGCCAAGATTTCCAGACTAACTATGGCTACACCTTC

D gene: NA
J gene: TRBJ1-2
V gene: TRBV30
clone size: NA
CDR3 protein: CAWSVRGYGYTF
CDR3 DNA: TGTGCCTGGAGTGTACGGGGTTATGGCTACACCTTC

D gene: TRBD1
J gene: TRBJ1-2
V gene: TRBV28
clone size: NA
CDR3 protein: CASERGHYGYTF
CDR3 DNA: TGTGCCAGCGAGAGGGGGCACTATGGCTACACCTTC

D gene: NA
J gene: TRBJ2-2
V gene: TRBV6-2/TRBV6-3
clone size: NA
CDR3 protein: CASSYVGVGGELFF
CDR3 DNA: TGTGCCAGCAGTTACGTAGGGGTTGGCGGGGAGCTGTTTTTT

D gene: TRBD1
J gene: TRBJ2-7
V gene: TRBV5-5
clone size: NA
CDR3 protein: CASSYGQGGENEQYF
CDR3 DNA: TGTGCCAGCAGCTACGGACAGGGTGGGGAGAACGAGCAGTACTTC

D gene: TRBD2
J gene: TRBJ2-2
V gene: TRBV7-9
clone size: NA
CDR3 protein: CASSLALAGWTGELFF
CDR3 DNA: TGTGCCAGCAGCTTAGCTTTAGCGGGATGGACCGGGGAGCTGTTTTTT

D gene: TRBD2
J gene: TRBJ2-2
V gene: TRBV24-1
clone size: NA
CDR3 protein: CATSDLPREGNTGELFF
CDR3 DNA: TGTGCCACCAGTGATCTTCCTAGGGAGGGTAACACCGGGGAGCTGTTTTTT

D gene: TRBD2
J gene: TRBJ2-7
V gene: TRBV4-1
clone size: NA
CDR3 protein: CASSRSTSGSGAYEQYF
CDR3 DNA: TGCGCCAGCAGCCGATCAACTAGCGGGAGTGGGGCCTACGAGCAGTACTTC

D gene: NA
J gene: TRBJ2-5
V gene: TRBV28
clone size: NA
CDR3 protein: CASSSSPTQYF
CDR3 DNA: TGTGCCAGCAGTTCTTCCCCGACCCAGTACTTC

D gene: TRBD2
J gene: TRBJ2-7
V gene: TRBV27
clone size: once
CDR3 protein: CASSLRLAGALEQYF
CDR3 DNA: TGTGCCAGCAGTTTAAGACTAGCGGGAGCCCTCGAGCAGTACTTC

D gene: NA
J gene: TRBJ1-2
V gene: TRBV24-1
clone size: NA
CDR3 protein: CATSGPSTGYTF
CDR3 DNA: TGTGCCACCAGTGGGCCTTCAACTGGCTACACCTTC

D gene: TRBD2
J gene: TRBJ2-2
V gene: TRBV7-9
clone size: once
CDR3 protein: CASSWTSENTGELFF
CDR3 DNA: TGTGCCAGCAGCTGGACTAGCGAAAACACCGGGGAGCTGTTTTTT

D gene: TRBD2
J gene: TRBJ2-4
V gene: TRBV24-1
clone size: NA
CDR3 protein: CATSDGTSGNLRNIQYF
CDR3 DNA: TGTGCCACCAGTGACGGGACTAGCGGGAATTTGCGTAACATTCAGTACTTC

D gene: TRBD2
J gene: TRBJ2-2
V gene: TRBV3-1/TRBV3-2
clone size: once
CDR3 protein: CASGRWTSPRGGELFF
CDR3 DNA: TGTGCCAGCGGAAGATGGACTAGCCCCCGGGGCGGGGAGCTGTTTTTT

D gene: TRBD2
J gene: TRBJ2-2
V gene: TRBV7-8
clone size: NA
CDR3 protein: CASSLVSGLAGANTGELFF
CDR3 DNA: TGTGCCAGCAGCTTAGTGAGTGGGTTAGCGGGGGCGAACACCGGGGAGCTGTTTTTT

D gene: TRBD1
J gene: TRBJ1-5
V gene: TRBV10-1
clone size: once
CDR3 protein: CASSVSSRQGNNQPQHF
CDR3 DNA: TGCGCCAGCAGTGTCTCCTCTAGACAGGGGAACAATCAGCCCCAGCATTTT

D gene: TRBD1
J gene: TRBJ1-1
V gene: TRBV3-1/TRBV3-2
clone size: NA
CDR3 protein: CASSQGTGGFEAFF
CDR3 DNA: TGTGCCAGCAGCCAAGGGACAGGGGGCTTTGAAGCTTTCTTT